The sequence of this T cell receptor (beta chain) was determined in a study of shared clonotypes between healthy human individuals. CD4+ cells yielded CD45RA+ naive and CD45RA-negative memory subsets. TCRdb's table, derived via immunoSEQ multiplex PCR, lists solely in-frame clones and lacks some. The table records some 2,400,000 clones, 95% of them present only once. Sample: naive CD4+ T cells sorted from blood. Documented subset: CD45RA+ positively selected. This clonotype was sampled from a man aged 18-30 years in good health.

As DNA, the CDR3 is TGTGCCAGCAGGGGGACTAGCGGGAGCACAGATACGCAGTATTTT. It yields the protein CASRGTSGSTDTQYF. J is TRBJ2-3 and V is TRBV6-1; 12 nucleotides match TRBD2. This CDR3 region has 15 residues. Germline V CDR1 and CDR2: MNHNS, SASEGT. V shed 6 bases, J shed 0 bases, and the junction held 1 base outside the gene matches.